This T cell receptor beta chain derives from a study of patients and donors after allogeneic stem cell transplantation. TCRdb fed the RT-PCR reads into MiXCR, producing one record per CDR3 protein. This sample has 40,000 to 45,000 distinct CDR3 sequences, with under 35% found just once. This CDR3 comprises 13 residues. Trimming shortened V by 0 bases and J by 5 bases, and 7 bases separated the two germline ends. Germline assignment: CDR1 MGHRA and CDR2 YSYEKL. This receptor was obtained from a human donor who was either an allogeneic HSCT recipient or a stem cell or donor lymphocyte infusion donor (not recorded which). It is not recorded whose cells these are; they may come from a transplant donor. The chain carries TRBV4-1 and TRBJ1-1; D is perhaps TRBD1 (5 bases). The sequenced material came from blood, either unsorted or a sorted T cell fraction (not recorded which). CDR3 loop: CASSQDWGTEAFF. The DNA of the CDR3 is TGCGCCAGCAGCCAAGATTGGGGGACTGAAGCTTTCTTT.